This T cell receptor beta chain was sequenced for a study of shared clonotypes between healthy human individuals. CDR1 is MDHEN, CDR2 SYDVKM, per germline. The V gene end was trimmed by 8 bases and the J gene end by 3 bases; junction bases not matched to a gene: 8. The length of the CDR3 is 14 residues. Measured with immunoSEQ multiplex PCR; TCRdb has only the in-frame clones, and not every one. The sample holds 550,000 to 800,000 clones; over 65% are singletons and the top ten take about 1.7%. V usage is TRBV28 and J usage is TRBJ1-1; TRBD1 matches at 8 bases. This receptor was obtained from a woman aged 25 to 45 in good health. The source material was memory CD4+ T cells sorted from blood. This sample's subset: CD45RA-negative fraction. CDR3 in DNA: TGTGCCAGCGTAAGCGGACAGGGTGACACTGAAGCTTTCTTT. Translation: CASVSGQGDTEAFF.